Listed here are 13 T cell receptor beta chains from one sample, sequenced in a study of blood T cell repertoires in COVID-19. Assay used: immunoSEQ multiplex PCR; TCRdb lists only in-frame clones, some missing. The sample has over 200,000 clones, around 80% seen once. Material: peripheral blood. The receptors were gathered from a human donor in a cohort sampled during active COVID-19.

The gene calls are TRBV28 and TRBJ2-7, with 10 bases that match TRBD2. The trim removed 5 bases at V and 1 base at J, leaving 8 bases unmatched. Germline-derived CDR1 and CDR2 are MDHEN and SYDVKM. This CDR3 is built from 16 residues. The DNA of the CDR3 is TGTGCCAGCAGTAGACCTAGCGGGAGAGGTTCCTACGAGCAGTACTTC. Its protein product is CASSRPSGRGSYEQYF.

This chain links TRBV19 with TRBJ1-3; no reliable D call. The V gene's germline CDR1 is LNHDA and CDR2 SQIVND (reference sequence). V was trimmed by 1 base and J by 0 bases, leaving 13 bases between them. This CDR3 spans 17 amino acids. The CDR3 region is CASSIVRVPSSGNTIYF. The CDR3, as DNA: TGTGCCAGTAGTATAGTACGGGTCCCGAGCTCTGGAAACACCATATATTTT.

The genes are TRBV3-1 (or the pseudogene TRBV3-2) and TRBJ2-6; 8 bases fit TRBD2. CDR1 is LGHDT, CDR2 YNNKEL, per germline (reference sequence). Unmatched junction bases numbered 14, after V lost 6 bases and J lost 4 bases. CDR3 length equals 18 residues. CDR3 residues: CASRRNSGTAWGANVLTF. In DNA, the CDR3 is TGTGCCAGCAGGCGTAATAGCGGGACCGCATGGGGGGCCAACGTCCTGACTTTC.

The J gene is TRBJ2-1, the V gene TRBV4-3; D may be TRBD2 (6 bases). Per the germline V gene, CDR1 is LGHNA and CDR2 is YSLEER. The CDR3 is 16 residues long. Deletions cut 0 bases from V and 4 bases from J, with 13 bases between. The DNA for the CDR3 is TGCGCCAGCAGCCAAGAGCCGGGACTGGATTACAATGAGCAGTTCTTC. Its protein is CASSQEPGLDYNEQFF.

This clone was detected only a few times. The chain combines TRBV5-4 with TRBJ2-7; D might be TRBD1 (5 bases). The CDR3 consists of 13 residues. Deletions cut 0 bases from V and 1 base from J, with 5 bases between. Germline values: CDR1 SGHNT, CDR2 YYREEE (reference sequence). The CDR3 nucleotides are TGTGCCAGCAGCTTGGGACAGTCCTACGAGCAGTACTTC. Its translation is CASSLGQSYEQYF.

This sequence joins TRBV3-1 (or the pseudogene TRBV3-2) and TRBJ2-7; D perhaps matches TRBD2 (6 bases). With 1 base removed from V and 12 bases from J, the gap between germline ends came to 13 bases. The CDR3 consists of 12 residues. Germline CDR1 reads LGHDT; CDR2 reads YNNKEL (reference sequence). The CDR3 sequence is CASSQGRRDPYF. As DNA, the CDR3 is TGTGCCAGCAGCCAAGGGCGGCGGGATCCGTACTTC.

The chain combines TRBV10-3 with TRBJ1-5; weak D call: TRBD1 (5 bases). The V end lost 2 bases, the J end lost 0 bases, and 5 bases lay between the germline ends. Germline V lookup: CDR1 ENHRY, CDR2 SYGVKD. The CDR3 extends over 14 amino acids. The CDR3 sequence: CAISERGSNQPQHF. In nucleotides, the CDR3 is TGTGCCATCAGTGAGAGGGGTAGCAATCAGCCCCAGCATTTT.

This chain links TRBV4-1 with TRBJ2-3, with 11 bases identical to TRBD2. Losses at the gene ends were 1 base for V and 0 bases for J; bases not matched to a gene: 6. The CDR3 sequence is 18 residues long. CDR1 MGHRA and CDR2 YSYEKL come from the germline V gene. CDR3 DNA sequence: TGCGCCAGCAGCCAAGTGGCTAGCGGGAGGCCTAGCACAGATACGCAGTATTTT. It yields the protein CASSQVASGRPSTDTQYF.

This clone was recorded once. The rearrangement links TRBV4-2 to TRBJ1-4; 11 bases match TRBD1. Germline V lookup: CDR1 LGHNA, CDR2 YNFKEQ. Trimming cost V 1 base and J 8 bases; bases outside gene matches: 9. The CDR3 length is 17 residues. The CDR3 reads CASSQVAFGTGGEKLFF. CDR3 sequence (DNA): TGTGCCAGCAGCCAAGTTGCATTCGGGACAGGGGGGGAAAAACTGTTTTTT.

The rearrangement uses TRBV14 and TRBJ1-2; 11 nucleotides agree with TRBD1. Germline CDR1 and CDR2: SGHDN and FVKESK. After removal of 4 bases from V and 7 bases from J, the junction contained 5 bases not matched to a gene. The CDR3 totals 14 residues. The CDR3: CASSPRTGGFGYTF. Here the CDR3 DNA reads TGTGCCAGCAGCCCCCGGACAGGGGGCTTTGGCTACACCTTC.

This clone appeared many times. The chain uses TRBV27 and TRBJ1-2; 8 bases map to TRBD1. After removal of 5 bases from V and 7 bases from J, the junction contained 9 bases not matched to a gene. The germline CDR1 and CDR2 sequences are MNHEY and SMNVEV (reference sequence). The CDR3 has 14 residues. The CDR3 nucleotides are TGTGCCAGCAGTCCTGGACAGGGCTGGTCTGGCTACACCTTC. Amino acid sequence: CASSPGQGWSGYTF.

The J gene is TRBJ2-6, the V gene TRBV24-1, with D maybe TRBD1 (6 bases). The CDR3 sequence is 16 residues long. Trimming pared 3 bases from V and 4 bases from J, leaving 12 bases between. Per germline, CDR1 KGHDR and CDR2 SFDVKD. CDR3 DNA sequence: TGTGCCACCAGTGATGCGAGGGGGAACGGGGCCAACGTCCTGACTTTC. Its translation: CATSDARGNGANVLTF.

The V and J genes are TRBV28 and TRBJ2-1; 8 nucleotides align to TRBD1. CDR3 length: 13 residues. V shed 6 bases, J shed 7 bases, and the junction held 5 bases outside the gene matches. Germline CDR1 is MDHEN and CDR2 is SYDVKM. As DNA, the CDR3 is TGTGCCAGCAGGACAGGGGTTGGAAATGAGCAGTTCTTC. It is translated as CASRTGVGNEQFF.